What follows are 17 T cell receptor beta chains derived from one specimen sequenced in a study of shared clonotypes between healthy human individuals. TCRdb's copy holds only in-frame clones and misses some; the assay was immunoSEQ multiplex PCR. Of approximately 720,000 clones in the sample, around 90% were seen once. Naive CD8 isolation took CD45RO-negative cells positively selected for CCR7 and excluded terminally differentiated effector memory CD45RA+ cells. Sequenced input: naive CD8+ T cells sorted from blood. The source of these receptors is a man aged 25 to 45 in good health.

V is TRBV9 and J is TRBJ2-1; TRBD2 might be the D (5 bases). This CDR3 has 14 amino acids. Trimming pared 3 bases from V and 9 bases from J, leaving 16 bases between. Germline-derived CDR1 and CDR2 are SGDLS and YYNGEE. Written as DNA, the CDR3 is TGTGCCAGCAGCGCCGGGGTTGGGGTAACTGAGCAGTTCTTC. It translates to CASSAGVGVTEQFF.

The chain combines TRBV7-6 with TRBJ2-3; D perhaps matches TRBD2 (5 bases). Germline assignment: CDR1 SGHVS and CDR2 FNYEAQ. This CDR3 contains 15 residues. V lost 3 bases to trimming and J lost 1 base, with 11 bases between them. The CDR3 region is CASSFVGAGTDTQYF. CDR3 bases: TGTGCCAGCAGCTTTGTGGGAGCGGGCACAGATACGCAGTATTTT.

This chain connects TRBV5-6 to TRBJ2-1; D uncertain. CDR3 length: 13 residues. The germline V and J ends were trimmed by 6 bases and 6 bases, with 13 bases remaining between them. Germline loops: CDR1 SGHDT, CDR2 YYEEEE. This CDR3 reads CASTMGWVNEQFF. The CDR3 bases are TGTGCCAGCACCATGGGATGGGTCAATGAGCAGTTCTTC.

The chain employs TRBV19 and TRBJ2-3; D gene ambiguous. Trimming shortened V by 5 bases and J by 4 bases, and 16 bases separated the two germline ends. Germline V gene sequence: CDR1 LNHDA, CDR2 SQIVND (reference sequence). This CDR3 contains 15 residues. This chain's CDR3 is CASSSEDPTSDTQYF. The CDR3 coding sequence is TGTGCCAGTAGTTCCGAGGACCCTACGTCAGATACGCAGTATTTT.

The rearrangement joins TRBV9 to TRBJ2-1; D ambiguous. There are 17 residues in the CDR3. The germline V and J ends were trimmed by 0 bases and 0 bases, with 13 bases remaining between them. The V gene's germline CDR1 is SGDLS and CDR2 YYNGEE. Here the CDR3 reads CASSVATQRDSYNEQFF. CDR3 bases: TGTGCCAGCAGCGTAGCTACGCAGCGTGACTCCTACAATGAGCAGTTCTTC. Together with reference TRBV9 and TRBJ2-1, the CDR3 gives the full variable domain: DSGVTQTPKHLITATGQRVTLRCSPRSGDLSVYWYQQSLDQGLQFLIQYYNGEERAKGNILERFSAQQFPDLHSELNLSSLELGDSALYFCASSVATQRDSYNEQFFGPGTRLTVL.

The chain links TRBV27 to TRBJ2-1; D possibly corresponds to TRBD1 (6 bases). The CDR3 loop spans 14 amino acids. From germline, CDR1 is MNHEY and CDR2 SMNVEV (reference sequence). Trimming took off 2 bases at V and 9 bases at J, with 14 bases between the two ends. The CDR3 DNA reads TGTGCCAGCAGTTTACAAAATCAGGGGAGTGAGCAGTTCTTC. Protein sequence: CASSLQNQGSEQFF.

The CDR3 loop is CASSQRLSTDTQYF. CDR3 DNA sequence: TGTGCCAGCAGCCAGCGTCTCAGCACAGATACGCAGTATTTT. The chain uses TRBV7-9 and TRBJ2-3; D uncertain. The CDR3 sequence is 14 residues long. Germline CDR1 SEHNR, CDR2 FQNEAQ (reference sequence). Trimming stripped 5 bases from V and 0 bases from J, with 9 bases between.

V usage is TRBV6-5 and J usage is TRBJ2-1; D unclear. The CDR3 consists of 16 residues. The ends were cut back, 4 bases at V and 10 bases at J, with 23 bases in the middle. The germline gives CDR1 MNHEY, CDR2 SVGAGI. The CDR3 region has the DNA TGTGCCAGCAGTTTTTCCAGCCGGGCCGTAGCAATCGAGCAGTTCTTC. Amino acid sequence: CASSFSSRAVAIEQFF.

The chain is built from TRBV29-1 and TRBJ2-1, with TRBD2 as a possible D gene (6 bases). From germline, CDR1 is SQVTM and CDR2 ANQGSEA. Deletions cut 8 bases from V and 0 bases from J, with 17 bases between. This CDR3 is 15 amino acids long. The CDR3 protein is CSIRGEESSYNEQFF. As DNA, the CDR3 is TGCAGCATCCGAGGGGAGGAGAGCTCCTACAATGAGCAGTTCTTC.

The chain recombines TRBV2 with TRBJ1-2; D gene unclear. CDR1 SNHLY and CDR2 FYNNEI come from the germline V gene. The CDR3 has 13 residues. Trimming took off 6 bases at V and 5 bases at J, with 13 bases between the two ends. CDR3 in DNA: TGTGCCAGCAGACCCGATACGTCGTATGGCTACACCTTC. Translation gives CASRPDTSYGYTF.

The gene calls are TRBV7-9 and TRBJ2-7; 13 nucleotides line up with TRBD2. CDR3 size: 18 residues. Germline V gives CDR1 SEHNR, CDR2 FQNEAQ (reference sequence). J was trimmed by 5 bases and V by 7 bases; bases with no gene match: 17. CDR3 residues: CASISSPRGLAGENEQYF. CDR3 in DNA: TGTGCCAGCATCTCAAGCCCCCGCGGACTAGCGGGAGAGAACGAGCAGTACTTC.

The V gene is TRBV7-9, the J gene TRBJ2-7; D is undetermined. The CDR3 is 16 amino acids. The V and J ends lost 1 base and 0 bases respectively, with 13 bases between them. Germline assignment: CDR1 SEHNR and CDR2 FQNEAQ (reference sequence). DNA for the CDR3: TGTGCCAGCAGCTTAGTCCCGGAGAACCGCTCCTACGAGCAGTACTTC. Translation: CASSLVPENRSYEQYF.

This clone was detected once. The gene calls are TRBV28 and TRBJ2-1, with 9 bases fitting TRBD1. This CDR3 is 14 amino acids long. With 3 bases clipped from V and 6 bases from J, the junction kept 3 bases outside the gene matches. Germline CDR1 reads MDHEN; CDR2 reads SYDVKM. The CDR3 here is CASSFAGQGNEQFF. The CDR3 DNA reads as TGTGCCAGCAGTTTTGCGGGACAGGGCAATGAGCAGTTCTTC.

The chain uses TRBV11-2 and TRBJ2-7, with D tentatively TRBD1 (6 bases). The V gene lost 11 bases and the J gene lost 3 bases, with 23 bases spanning the gap. Germline V gives CDR1 SGHAT, CDR2 FQNNGV. This CDR3 has 15 residues. CDR3 sequence reads: CASSGTSAEVYEQYF. The CDR3 DNA is TGTGCCTCCTCAGGGACAAGCGCAGAGGTCTACGAGCAGTACTTC.

As to this clone: Different DNA sequences within this sample yield the same CDR3. J is TRBJ2-5 and V is TRBV29-1; TRBD1 agrees at 8 bases. The junction had 4 bases not matched to a gene; V was cut back by 6 bases and J by 4 bases. This CDR3 contains 12 residues. Germline-derived CDR1 and CDR2 are SQVTM and ANQGSEA. In nucleotides, the CDR3 is TGCAGCGTCAGGGGGCGCCGAGAGACCCAGTACTTC. Translating gives CSVRGRRETQYF.

The CDR3 is CASSLEANEQFF. In DNA form, the CDR3 reads TGCGCCAGCAGCTTAGAAGCCAATGAGCAGTTCTTC. V is TRBV5-1 and J is TRBJ2-1; D gene uncertain. Germline CDR1 is SGHRS and CDR2 is YFSETQ. V lost 2 bases and J lost 6, with 6 bases in between. CDR3 length: 12 amino acids.

CDR3 coding DNA: TGTGCCAGCAGTTCCCTTCCTGGAGGGGCTGGAAACACCATATATTTT. Its protein is CASSSLPGGAGNTIYF. The chain combines TRBV27 with TRBJ1-3; weak D call: TRBD1 (5 bases). V was pared by 4 bases and J by 2 bases, with 15 bases between. The germline gives CDR1 MNHEY, CDR2 SMNVEV (reference sequence). This CDR3 is built from 16 residues.